The 23 T cell receptor beta chains below were found in one sample sequenced in a study of early T cells in non-severe SARS-CoV-2 infection. TCRdb re-analysed the 5' RACE reads in MiXCR, keeping a single row per CDR3 protein. The repertoire has approximately 66,000 distinct CDR3 sequences, over 10% of them found once; the top ten carry 4.5% to 6.5%. The sequencing sample was made of whole blood. These receptors all come from an adult who was a healthcare worker with PCR-confirmed SARS-CoV-2 infection or an uninfected control (not recorded which).

In its sample, this clonotype was seen once. A read error may explain this, as a much larger clone is one base away. V and J are TRBV4-3 and TRBJ2-2; D call uncertain. The V end lost 0 bases, the J end lost 9 bases, and 8 bases lay between the germline ends. This CDR3 contains 13 residues. Germline CDR1 and CDR2: LGHNA and YSLEER. CDR3 region: CASSQDWARELFF. CDR3 DNA sequence: TGCGCCAGCAGCCAAGATTGGGCCAGGGAGCTGTTTTTT.

There are many counts of this clonotype. CDR3 DNA: TGTGCCAGTAGCACGGACAGGGATCAGCCCCAGCATTTT. The encoded protein is CASSTDRDQPQHF. The chain carries TRBV19 and TRBJ1-5; 8 bases fit TRBD1. CDR1 and CDR2 (germline): LNHDA, SQIVND (reference sequence). V was pared by 6 bases and J by 5 bases, with 3 bases of the junction left unmatched. The CDR3 runs 13 residues.

This clonotype was counted between two and nine times. J is TRBJ2-3 and V is TRBV12-3 or TRBV12-4; 10 nucleotides line up with TRBD2. The CDR3 has 16 amino acids. V gave up 6 bases and J gave up 0 bases; unmatched junction bases: 6. In nucleotides, the CDR3 is TGTGCCAGCAGCCTACTAGCGGGGATGAGCACAGATACGCAGTATTTT. Protein product: CASSLLAGMSTDTQYF.

This clonotype was seen a few times. The chain couples TRBV5-6 to TRBJ2-1; weak D call: TRBD2 (5 bases). V shed 0 bases and J shed 13 bases, with 11 bases lying between them. The CDR3 has 12 amino acids. Germline CDR1 and CDR2: SGHDT and YYEEEE. CDR3 in amino acids: CASSLGPGGQFF. CDR3 DNA: TGTGCCAGCAGCTTGGGGCCTGGAGGACAGTTCTTC.

This clonotype was detected a few times. The chain combines TRBV7-8 with TRBJ2-3; perhaps TRBD1 as D (5 bases). Trimming removed 5 bases from V and 2 bases from J, with 17 bases in between. Germline values: CDR1 SGHVS, CDR2 FQNEAQ. This CDR3 spans 16 amino acids. CDR3 sequence reads: CASSTPLQGYTDTQYF. The DNA of the CDR3 is TGTGCCAGCAGCACGCCACTCCAGGGTTACACAGATACGCAGTATTTT.

This chain links TRBV6-1 with TRBJ2-5, with D perhaps TRBD2 (5 bases). Germline V lookup: CDR1 MNHNS, CDR2 SASEGT. V gave up 3 bases and J gave up 5 bases, with 13 bases separating them. CDR3 length equals 14 residues. CDR3 sequence reads: CASSDDHPGETQYF. The CDR3, as DNA: TGTGCCAGCAGTGATGATCATCCGGGGGAGACCCAGTACTTC.

V usage is TRBV29-1 and J usage is TRBJ2-7; D is possibly TRBD2 (5 bases). V was trimmed by 4 bases and J by 0 bases, leaving 7 bases between them. The CDR3 is 12 residues long. The germline CDR1 and CDR2 sequences are SQVTM and ANQGSEA. The CDR3 loop is CSVGLHSYEQYF. As DNA, the CDR3 is TGCAGCGTTGGACTACACTCCTACGAGCAGTACTTC.

For this clonotype: This may be a read error: a much more frequent sequence differs by one nucleotide. V usage is TRBV9 and J usage is TRBJ1-1; no reliable D call. The germline V and J ends were trimmed by 6 bases and 4 bases, with 13 bases remaining between them. The CDR3 consists of 13 residues. Germline CDR1 is SGDLS and CDR2 is YYNGEE. The CDR3 spells CASIVGGGTEAFF. The CDR3, as DNA: TGTGCCAGCATCGTCGGAGGTGGCACTGAAGCTTTCTTT.

The chain links TRBV18 to TRBJ2-3, with 11 bases fitting TRBD2. Trimming at V came to 4 bases and at J to 1 base, leaving 4 bases not matched to a gene. The length of the CDR3 is 16 residues. Germline lookup yields CDR1 KGHSH and CDR2 LQKENI. The CDR3: CASSRTSGGGTDTQYF. CDR3 nucleotides: TGTGCCAGCTCACGTACTAGCGGGGGAGGCACAGATACGCAGTATTTT. Together with reference TRBV18 and TRBJ2-3, the CDR3 gives the full variable domain: NAGVMQNPRHLVRRRGQEARLRCSPMKGHSHVYWYRQLPEEGLKFMVYLQKENIIDESGMPKERFSAEFPKEGPSILRIQQVVRGDSAAYFCASSRTSGGGTDTQYFGPGTRLTVL.

This clonotype was observed a handful of times. The gene calls are TRBV6-2 or TRBV6-3 and TRBJ2-7; D might be TRBD2 (5 bases). The germline V and J ends were trimmed by 5 bases and 0 bases, with 14 bases remaining between them. Germline CDR1 MNHEY, CDR2 SVGEGT. The CDR3 length is 15 residues. The CDR3 nucleotides read TGTGCCAGCAGTCGACTACCGGTTATCTCCTACGAGCAGTACTTC. This gives the protein CASSRLPVISYEQYF.

This clonotype was seen more than once but under ten times. The chain uses TRBV14 and TRBJ2-5; D not certain. CDR3 length: 15 residues. Trimming stripped 3 bases from V and 5 bases from J, with 16 bases between. Germline values: CDR1 SGHDN, CDR2 FVKESK. The CDR3 DNA reads as TGTGCCAGCAGCCAGAAACAGATTTTCGCCGAGACCCAGTACTTC. Translating gives CASSQKQIFAETQYF. The full variable domain, with the rest looked up from reference TRBV14 and TRBJ2-5, is EAGVTQFPSHSVIEKGQTVTLRCDPISGHDNLYWYRRVMGKEIKFLLHFVKESKQDESGMPNNRFLAERTGGTYSTLKVQPAELEDSGVYFCASSQKQIFAETQYFGPGTRLLVL.

Many counts were recorded for this clonotype. The DNA for the CDR3 is TGTGCCAGCTCCGTCGCGGCGGGACTGCTCATGAACACTGAAGCTTTCTTT. Translation gives CASSVAAGLLMNTEAFF. This chain joins TRBV18 and TRBJ1-1; D possibly corresponds to TRBD1 (5 bases). The CDR3 has 17 amino acids. Trimming cost V 6 bases and J 0 bases, with 20 bases left between them. The germline CDR1 and CDR2 sequences are KGHSH and LQKENI.

Many counts were recorded for this clonotype. The chain employs TRBV11-2 and TRBJ2-1, with D perhaps matching TRBD2 (6 bases). This CDR3 is 15 amino acids long. Germline lookup yields CDR1 SGHAT and CDR2 FQNNGV. Between the trimmed V and J ends, which lost 0 bases and 3 bases, there was a span of 9 bases. CDR3 coding DNA: TGTGCCAGCAGCTTAGACGCGGGGCGCTACAATGAGCAGTTCTTC. Residues: CASSLDAGRYNEQFF. The variable domain in full, completed from reference TRBV11-2 and TRBJ2-1, reads EAGVAQSPRYKIIEKRQSVAFWCNPISGHATLYWYQQILGQGPKLLIQFQNNGVVDDSQLPKDRFSAERLKGVDSTLKIQPAKLEDSAVYLCASSLDAGRYNEQFFGPGTRLTVL.

In its sample, this clonotype was seen a few times. V is TRBV4-1 and J is TRBJ2-1; perhaps TRBD1 as D (5 bases). V lost 0 bases and J lost 4, with 10 bases in between. The CDR3 is made up of 15 amino acids. From germline, CDR1 is MGHRA and CDR2 YSYEKL. The CDR3 region has the DNA TGCGCCAGCAGCCAAGAAGGGGCGGTGTACAATGAGCAGTTCTTC. Translating it yields CASSQEGAVYNEQFF.

This clonotype was found a few times. This sequence joins TRBV7-8 and TRBJ2-1; D remains unclear. V lost 1 base and J 10 bases, leaving 5 bases between the germline ends. The CDR3 is made up of 11 amino acids. Germline V lookup: CDR1 SGHVS, CDR2 FQNEAQ. This CDR3 reads CASSLGREQFF. The CDR3 DNA sequence: TGTGCCAGCAGCTTAGGCAGGGAGCAGTTCTTC. The whole variable domain, remainder taken from reference TRBV7-8 and TRBJ2-1, is GAGVSQSPRYKVAKRGQDVALRCDPISGHVSLFWYQQALGQGPEFLTYFQNEAQLDKSGLPSDRFFAERPEGSVSTLKIQRTQQEDSAVYLCASSLGREQFFGPGTRLTVL.

This clonotype was counted many times. CDR3 nucleotide sequence: TGTGCCAGCAGCTTAGGAGACAGGGTAAACTATGGCTACACCTTC. Its translation: CASSLGDRVNYGYTF. The chain uses TRBV11-2 and TRBJ1-2, with TRBD1 identical over 7 bases. Trimming cost V 1 base and J 2 bases; bases outside gene matches: 4. Looked up from germline, CDR1 is SGHAT and CDR2 is FQNNGV. This CDR3 comprises 15 residues.

This clonotype turned up a few times. This chain links TRBV7-9 with TRBJ2-2; weak D call: TRBD1 (6 bases). V lost 5 bases to trimming and J lost 1 base, with 11 bases between them. Germline V gives CDR1 SEHNR, CDR2 FQNEAQ (reference sequence). This CDR3 is 15 amino acids long. CDR3 sequence: CASSRQVVNTGELFF. The CDR3 DNA sequence: TGTGCCAGCAGCCGACAGGTCGTGAACACCGGGGAGCTGTTTTTT.

The chain has TRBV18 and TRBJ2-3; D perhaps matches TRBD2 (5 bases). This CDR3 region has 15 residues. Germline CDR1 reads KGHSH; CDR2 reads LQKENI. V was shortened by 2 bases and J by 2 bases, with 11 bases between the two germline ends. The CDR3 region is CASSPTPGVTDTQYF. The DNA of the CDR3 is TGTGCCAGCTCACCAACCCCCGGGGTCACAGATACGCAGTATTTT.

The J gene is TRBJ2-5, the V gene TRBV7-2; 8 bases map to TRBD1. CDR1 and CDR2 from the germline V gene are SGHTA and FQGNSA. The J segment lost 4 bases and the V segment lost 7 bases, leaving 5 bases of the junction unmatched. This CDR3 has 13 residues. For the CDR3, the DNA is TGTGCCAGCATGCGGACAGGGCTAGAGACCCAGTACTTC. As protein: CASMRTGLETQYF.

The chain has TRBV18 and TRBJ2-7, with 10 bases matching TRBD2. Trimming took 0 bases from V and 2 from J; bases not matched to a gene: 1. The length of the CDR3 is 15 residues. Germline-derived CDR1 and CDR2 are KGHSH and LQKENI. CDR3 region: CASSPPGLATYEQYF. DNA of the CDR3: TGTGCCAGCTCACCACCGGGACTAGCGACCTACGAGCAGTACTTC.

This rearrangement joins TRBV19 to TRBJ2-1; D ambiguous. CDR3 length: 14 residues. V was trimmed by 0 bases and J by 4 bases, leaving 7 bases between them. From germline, CDR1 is LNHDA and CDR2 SQIVND (reference sequence). CDR3 residues: CASSIESKYNEQFF. For the CDR3, the DNA is TGTGCCAGTAGTATAGAATCCAAGTACAATGAGCAGTTCTTC.

The chain combines TRBV3-1 with TRBJ1-1; D possibly corresponds to TRBD1 (5 bases). The CDR3 is 15 residues long. V dropped 4 bases and J dropped 5 bases, with 17 bases sitting between them. Germline CDR1 is LGHDT and CDR2 is YNNKEL (reference sequence). CDR3 in amino acids: CASSPFTTALTEAFF. The DNA of the CDR3 is TGTGCCAGCAGCCCATTTACGACAGCTCTTACTGAAGCTTTCTTT.

This clonotype was detected many times. The rearrangement links TRBV20-1 to TRBJ2-3; 7 bases align to TRBD2. The germline V gene encodes CDR1 DFQATT and CDR2 SNEGSKA (reference sequence). The V and J ends lost 1 base and 4 bases, in that order; junction bases with no gene match: 8. This CDR3 has 15 residues. The CDR3 nucleotides read TGCAGTGCTAGAGTGGGCGGGAGTTGGTCAGATACGCAGTATTTT. This sequence encodes CSARVGGSWSDTQYF.